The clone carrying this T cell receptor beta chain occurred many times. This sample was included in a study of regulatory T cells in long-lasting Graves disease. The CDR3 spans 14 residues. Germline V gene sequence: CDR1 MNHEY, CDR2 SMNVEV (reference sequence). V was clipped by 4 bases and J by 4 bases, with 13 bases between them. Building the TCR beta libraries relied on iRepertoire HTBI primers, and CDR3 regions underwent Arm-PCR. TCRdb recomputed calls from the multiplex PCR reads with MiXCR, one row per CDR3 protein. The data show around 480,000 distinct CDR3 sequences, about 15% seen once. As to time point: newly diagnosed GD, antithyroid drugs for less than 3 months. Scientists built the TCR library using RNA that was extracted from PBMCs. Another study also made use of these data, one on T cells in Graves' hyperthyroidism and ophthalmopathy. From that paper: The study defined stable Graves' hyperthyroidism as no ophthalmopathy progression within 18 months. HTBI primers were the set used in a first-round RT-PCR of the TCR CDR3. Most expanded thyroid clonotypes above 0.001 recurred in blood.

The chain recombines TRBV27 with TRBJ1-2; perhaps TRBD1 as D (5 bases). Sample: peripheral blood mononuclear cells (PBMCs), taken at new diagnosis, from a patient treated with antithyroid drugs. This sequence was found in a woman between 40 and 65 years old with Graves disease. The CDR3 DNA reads TGTGCCAGCAGTTCCGCCAGACAGCGCTATGGCTACACCTTC. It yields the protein CASSSARQRYGYTF.